The 24 T cell receptor beta chains below come from one sample, sequenced in a study of shared clonotypes between healthy human individuals. The assay was immunoSEQ multiplex PCR, and TCRdb's table has in-frame clones only and misses some. The sample has around 2.5 million clones, 93% seen once; the top ten hold 0.35% to 0.45%. The sequenced material came from naive CD4+ T cells from PBMCs. Stated subset: CD45RA+ positively selected. These receptors originate from a man between 18 and 35 years old in good health. Some clones in this sample may be carry-over from other donors' samples.

The J gene is TRBJ1-5, the V gene TRBV28; 8 positions agree with TRBD1. Unmatched junction bases numbered 6, after V lost 0 bases and J lost 5 bases. This CDR3 region has 16 residues. The germline gives CDR1 MDHEN, CDR2 SYDVKM. The CDR3 spells CASSLWKLTGDQPQHF. The DNA of the CDR3 is TGTGCCAGCAGTTTATGGAAACTGACAGGGGATCAGCCCCAGCATTTT.

CDR3 residues: CASSPSLGTGGRETQYF. CDR3 nucleotide sequence: TGTGCCAGCAGTCCTAGCCTGGGGACAGGGGGCAGAGAGACCCAGTACTTC. This chain joins TRBV27 and TRBJ2-5, with 12 bases aligning to TRBD1. Germline CDR1 and CDR2: MNHEY and SMNVEV (reference sequence). Trimming removed 5 bases from V and 4 bases from J; junction bases left unmatched: 11. This CDR3 is 17 amino acids long.

In its sample, this clone was seen a few times. Other DNA sequences in the same sample also yield this CDR3. V gene TRBV20-1 combines with J gene TRBJ1-1; D gene uncertain. V was pared by 3 bases and J by 5 bases, with 4 bases between. The length of the CDR3 is 10 residues. Looked up from germline, CDR1 is DFQATT and CDR2 is SNEGSKA (reference sequence). The CDR3 here is CSASVTEAFF. CDR3 nucleotides: TGCAGTGCTAGTGTGACTGAAGCTTTCTTT.

The chain combines TRBV5-4 with TRBJ2-2, with TRBD1 matching over 7 bases. The CDR3 totals 16 residues. Unmatched junction bases numbered 5, after V lost 0 bases and J lost 3 bases. CDR1 and CDR2 (germline): SGHNT, YYREEE (reference sequence). For the CDR3, the DNA is TGTGCCAGCAGCTTGGCCGGGACAGACTACACCGGGGAGCTGTTTTTT. Translating gives CASSLAGTDYTGELFF.

V and J are TRBV10-3 and TRBJ2-1; unclear D gene. Germline assignment: CDR1 ENHRY and CDR2 SYGVKD. Trimming removed 0 bases from V and 4 bases from J, with 16 bases in between. The CDR3 consists of 17 residues. CDR3 amino acids: CAISESKQTLGYNEQFF. CDR3 sequence (DNA): TGTGCCATCAGTGAGTCAAAGCAGACCCTTGGGTACAATGAGCAGTTCTTC.

The chain is built from TRBV7-6 and TRBJ2-5; D may match TRBD1 or TRBD2 (5 bases each). CDR1 SGHVS and CDR2 FNYEAQ come from the germline V gene. The CDR3 length is 13 residues. With 5 bases removed from V and 7 bases from J, the gap between germline ends came to 14 bases. CDR3 coding DNA: TGTGCCAGCAGCCCCGTCTGGGACGGGACCCAGTACTTC. Its protein is CASSPVWDGTQYF.

The rearrangement joins TRBV28 to TRBJ2-7; D remains unclear. Deletions cut 3 bases from V and 3 bases from J, with 9 bases between. Germline CDR1 is MDHEN and CDR2 is SYDVKM. The CDR3 length is 13 residues. The CDR3 sequence: CASSFTPIYEQYF. CDR3 in DNA: TGTGCCAGCAGTTTTACTCCCATCTACGAGCAGTACTTC.

Note on this clone: The same CDR3 can be traced to other DNA sequences in this sample. The chain employs TRBV28 and TRBJ1-4; D is possibly TRBD1 (5 bases). This CDR3 has 13 residues. The ends were cut back, 2 bases at V and 6 bases at J, with 7 bases in the middle. Germline loops: CDR1 MDHEN, CDR2 SYDVKM. The DNA for the CDR3 is TGTGCCAGCAGTTTAGGGGGTGATGAAAAACTGTTTTTT. Its protein product is CASSLGGDEKLFF.

The chain carries TRBV7-6 and TRBJ2-1; 7 nucleotides align to TRBD2. V gave up 4 bases and J gave up 1 base; unmatched junction bases: 7. CDR3 length: 16 amino acids. Per germline, CDR1 SGHVS and CDR2 FNYEAQ. The CDR3 is CASSSHRGDSYNEQFF. The CDR3 DNA sequence: TGTGCCAGCAGCTCACATCGGGGGGATTCCTACAATGAGCAGTTCTTC.

J is TRBJ2-7 and V is TRBV11-2, with a possible D match to TRBD1 (5 bases). The CDR3 extends over 12 amino acids. Germline V gives CDR1 SGHAT, CDR2 FQNNGV. V was pared by 2 bases and J by 9 bases, with 11 bases between. DNA for the CDR3: TGTGCCAGCAGCTTAAGGTGGGGCGGGCAGTACTTC. Its protein is CASSLRWGGQYF.

The rearrangement uses TRBV6-1 and TRBJ1-3; no reliable D call. Germline V gene lookup returns CDR1 MNHNS and CDR2 SASEGT. The germline V and J ends were trimmed by 1 base and 5 bases, with 12 bases remaining between them. This CDR3 is built from 15 residues. CDR3 amino acids: CASSEGPQERNTIYF. CDR3 in DNA: TGTGCCAGCAGTGAAGGGCCCCAGGAGCGAAACACCATATATTTT.

This rearrangement joins TRBV28 to TRBJ1-2; maybe TRBD1 (6 bases). Trimming pared 11 bases from V and 4 bases from J, leaving 26 bases between. The germline V gene has CDR1 MDHEN and CDR2 SYDVKM. The CDR3 is 16 residues long. CDR3 DNA sequence: TGTGCCGCTGCCATTCCCTTTACGGGGGGCCCCTATGGCTACACCTTC. Protein sequence: CAAAIPFTGGPYGYTF.

The V and J genes are TRBV11-2 and TRBJ2-7; D is unclear. CDR3 size: 11 residues. The V and J ends lost 11 bases and 6 bases respectively, with 14 bases between them. Germline V gives CDR1 SGHAT, CDR2 FQNNGV. CDR3 DNA sequence: TGTGCCCCCCCCGGCGCCCGCGAGCAGTACTTC. Translated, it gives CAPPGAREQYF.

CDR3 sequence (DNA): TGTGCCAGCAGCCTCAGCAGGGCTACTAACTATGGCTACACCTTC. Translation gives CASSLSRATNYGYTF. The chain is built from TRBV28 and TRBJ1-2; possible D gene TRBD1, 5 bases. Trimming removed 6 bases at V and 0 bases at J, with 14 bases between. CDR1 is MDHEN, CDR2 SYDVKM, per germline. The CDR3 has 15 residues.

The chain recombines TRBV5-4 with TRBJ2-1, with a tentative D call TRBD1 (6 bases). The germline V and J ends were trimmed by 6 bases and 0 bases, with 13 bases remaining between them. Per the germline V gene, CDR1 is SGHNT and CDR2 is YYREEE (reference sequence). This CDR3 is 15 amino acids long. The CDR3 nucleotides are TGTGCCAGCACGAGGGGGACGAGCTCCTACAATGAGCAGTTCTTC. It encodes CASTRGTSSYNEQFF.

The chain uses TRBV15 and TRBJ1-5; 9 bases match TRBD1. The J segment lost 5 bases and the V segment lost 5 bases, leaving 19 bases of the junction unmatched. This CDR3 is built from 19 residues. CDR1 is LNHNV, CDR2 YYDKDF, per germline (reference sequence). This CDR3 is CATSRYYRGQSSLYQPQHF. CDR3 nucleotide sequence: TGTGCCACCAGCCGCTATTACAGGGGGCAATCTTCTCTCTATCAGCCCCAGCATTTT.

This rearrangement joins TRBV15 to TRBJ2-2; 15 nucleotides match TRBD2. CDR3 length equals 20 residues. J lost 3 bases, V lost 2 bases, and 10 bases had no gene match. CDR1 is LNHNV and CDR2 is YYDKDF in the germline V gene (reference sequence). Written as DNA, the CDR3 is TGTGCCACCAGCAGACCTCCCGGACTAGCGGGAGGGCCGGACACCGGGGAGCTGTTTTTT. Translation: CATSRPPGLAGGPDTGELFF.

Concerning this clone itself: The sample carries other DNA sequences with the same CDR3. This chain uses TRBV5-1 with TRBJ2-3; 10 bases map to TRBD2. Trimming took 4 bases from V and 1 from J; bases not matched to a gene: 6. The CDR3 loop spans 16 amino acids. Germline CDR1 reads SGHRS; CDR2 reads YFSETQ. CDR3 sequence reads: CASSPGGTSGTDTQYF. The CDR3 DNA is TGCGCCAGCAGCCCGGGGGGGACTAGCGGCACAGATACGCAGTATTTT.

The rearrangement joins TRBV5-1 to TRBJ2-5, with D perhaps matching TRBD1 (6 bases). Per the germline V gene, CDR1 is SGHRS and CDR2 is YFSETQ. The CDR3 sequence is 15 residues long. The V and J ends lost 3 bases and 5 bases respectively, with 17 bases between them. The CDR3 nucleotides are TGCGCCAGCAGCTATGGACTCCAGGGGCGGGAGACCCAGTACTTC. This encodes CASSYGLQGRETQYF.

The V and J genes are TRBV11-2 and TRBJ2-1; 11 bases map to TRBD2. Germline V gene sequence: CDR1 SGHAT, CDR2 FQNNGV. The CDR3 totals 19 residues. Trimming took 0 bases from V and 4 from J; bases not matched to a gene: 11. CDR3: CASSLEANSGRVSYNEQFF. CDR3 sequence (DNA): TGTGCCAGCAGCTTAGAAGCGAATAGCGGGAGGGTATCGTACAATGAGCAGTTCTTC.

The chain uses TRBV5-1 and TRBJ2-1, with D possibly called TRBD1 or TRBD2 (5 bases each). CDR3 length: 15 amino acids. V shed 3 bases and J shed 8 bases, with 18 bases lying between them. CDR1 is SGHRS and CDR2 is YFSETQ in the germline V gene. The CDR3 region has the DNA TGCGCCAGCAGCTCGGGACCTAAAACGATCCATGAGCAGTTCTTC. It encodes CASSSGPKTIHEQFF.

For the CDR3, the DNA is TGTGCCAGCAGCTGGAGGACAGGGGGTAATGAAAAACTGTTTTTT. As protein: CASSWRTGGNEKLFF. The genes are TRBV5-4 and TRBJ1-4; 10 nucleotides line up with TRBD1. The CDR3 is made up of 15 amino acids. Germline V lookup: CDR1 SGHNT, CDR2 YYREEE (reference sequence). Trimming at V came to 3 bases and at J to 4 bases, leaving 3 bases not matched to a gene.

This clone came up once. The genes are TRBV11-2 and TRBJ1-1; D may be TRBD1 (5 bases). With 3 bases removed from V and 7 bases from J, the gap between germline ends came to 12 bases. CDR1 and CDR2 (germline): SGHAT, FQNNGV. The CDR3 has 13 amino acids. The CDR3 nucleotides read TGTGCCAGCAGCTTGCCGGGACGAGGTGAAGCTTTCTTT. Translating gives CASSLPGRGEAFF.

CDR3 loop: CASSKGLAGGPSYEQYF. The CDR3 nucleotides are TGTGCCAGCAGCAAGGGACTAGCGGGAGGGCCTTCCTACGAGCAGTACTTC. This chain uses TRBV7-9 with TRBJ2-7; 16 nucleotides match TRBD2. The CDR3 runs 17 residues. The germline V gene has CDR1 SEHNR and CDR2 FQNEAQ (reference sequence). V lost 5 bases, J lost 1 base, and 5 bases stayed unmatched.